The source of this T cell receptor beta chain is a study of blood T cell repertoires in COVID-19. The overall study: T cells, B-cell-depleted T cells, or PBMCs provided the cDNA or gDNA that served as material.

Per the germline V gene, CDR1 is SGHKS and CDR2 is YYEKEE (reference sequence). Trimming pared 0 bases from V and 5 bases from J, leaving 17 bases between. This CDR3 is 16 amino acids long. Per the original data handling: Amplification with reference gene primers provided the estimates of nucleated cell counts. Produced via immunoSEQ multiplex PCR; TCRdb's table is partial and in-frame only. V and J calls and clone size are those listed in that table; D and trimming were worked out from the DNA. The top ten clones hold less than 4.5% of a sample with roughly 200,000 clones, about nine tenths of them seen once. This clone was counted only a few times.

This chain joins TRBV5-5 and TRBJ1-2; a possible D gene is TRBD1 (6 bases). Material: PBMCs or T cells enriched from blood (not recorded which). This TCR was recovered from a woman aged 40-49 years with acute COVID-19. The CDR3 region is CASSLDVPRGGYGYTF. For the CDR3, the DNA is TGTGCCAGCAGCTTGGATGTTCCCAGGGGCGGTTATGGCTACACCTTC.